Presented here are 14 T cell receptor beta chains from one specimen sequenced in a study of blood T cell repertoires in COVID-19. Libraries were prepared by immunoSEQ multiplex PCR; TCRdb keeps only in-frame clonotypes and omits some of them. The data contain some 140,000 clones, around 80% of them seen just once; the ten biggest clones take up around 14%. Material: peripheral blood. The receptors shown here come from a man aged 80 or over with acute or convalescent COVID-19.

CDR3 bases: TGTGCAAGTCGCCCCCAACGGCGGCCACCGAACACTGAAGCTTTCTTT. It encodes CASRPQRRPPNTEAFF. The chain has TRBV12-2 and TRBJ1-1. TRBV12-2 is labeled a pseudogene. This CDR3 contains 16 residues.

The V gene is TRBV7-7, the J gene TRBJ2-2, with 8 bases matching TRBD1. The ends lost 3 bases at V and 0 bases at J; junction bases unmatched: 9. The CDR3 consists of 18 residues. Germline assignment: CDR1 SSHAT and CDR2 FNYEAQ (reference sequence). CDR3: CASSLTTGGIANTGELFF. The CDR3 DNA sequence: TGTGCCAGCAGCTTGACAACAGGGGGGATCGCGAACACCGGGGAGCTGTTTTTT.

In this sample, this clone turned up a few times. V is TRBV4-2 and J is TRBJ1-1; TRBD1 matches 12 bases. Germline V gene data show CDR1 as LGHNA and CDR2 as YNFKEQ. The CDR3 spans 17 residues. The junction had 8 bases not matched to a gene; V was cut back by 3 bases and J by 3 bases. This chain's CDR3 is CASSHPGQGATYTEAFF. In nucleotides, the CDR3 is TGTGCCAGCAGCCATCCGGGACAGGGGGCAACGTACACTGAAGCTTTCTTT.

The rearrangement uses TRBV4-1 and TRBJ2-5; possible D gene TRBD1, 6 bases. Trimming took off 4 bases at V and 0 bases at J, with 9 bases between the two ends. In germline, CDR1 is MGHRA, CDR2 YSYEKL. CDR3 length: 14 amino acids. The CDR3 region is CASSPTGYQETQYF. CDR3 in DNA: TGCGCCAGCAGCCCCACAGGGTACCAAGAGACCCAGTACTTC.

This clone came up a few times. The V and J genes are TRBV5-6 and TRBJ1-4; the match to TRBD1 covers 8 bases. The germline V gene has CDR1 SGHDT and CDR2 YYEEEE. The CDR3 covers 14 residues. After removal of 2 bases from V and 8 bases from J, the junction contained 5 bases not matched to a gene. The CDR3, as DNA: TGTGCCAGCAGCTTTGGACAGGGCCGGGAAAAACTGTTTTTT. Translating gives CASSFGQGREKLFF.

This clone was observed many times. CDR3 sequence: CASSFDGQSPYEQYF. The CDR3 region has the DNA TGTGCCAGCAGCTTCGATGGACAGTCCCCCTACGAGCAGTACTTC. The chain combines TRBV7-2 with TRBJ2-7, with a tentative D call TRBD1 (6 bases). V lost 3 bases to trimming and J lost 2 bases, with 14 bases between them. This CDR3 has 15 amino acids. Germline CDR1 is SGHTA and CDR2 is FQGNSA.

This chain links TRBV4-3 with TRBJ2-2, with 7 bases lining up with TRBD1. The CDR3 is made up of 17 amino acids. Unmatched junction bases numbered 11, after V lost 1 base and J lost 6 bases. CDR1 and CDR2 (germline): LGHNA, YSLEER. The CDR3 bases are TGCGCCAGCAGCCAAGGACAGGGTATCGTTAGGGCCGGGGAGCTGTTTTTT. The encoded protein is CASSQGQGIVRAGELFF.

CDR3 sequence: CASSRGYETEAFF. Written as DNA, the CDR3 is TGTGCCAGCAGTAGGGGCTATGAAACTGAAGCTTTCTTT. This chain links TRBV12-3 or TRBV12-4 with TRBJ1-1; D may be TRBD1 (5 bases). V was clipped by 5 bases and J by 5 bases, with 12 bases between them. CDR3 size: 13 residues.

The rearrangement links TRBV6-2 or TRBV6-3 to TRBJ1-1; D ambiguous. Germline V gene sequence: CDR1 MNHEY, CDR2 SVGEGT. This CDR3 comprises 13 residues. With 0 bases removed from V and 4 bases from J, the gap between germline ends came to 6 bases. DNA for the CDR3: TGTGCCAGCAGTTACTCGAGTAGCACTGAAGCTTTCTTT. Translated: CASSYSSSTEAFF.

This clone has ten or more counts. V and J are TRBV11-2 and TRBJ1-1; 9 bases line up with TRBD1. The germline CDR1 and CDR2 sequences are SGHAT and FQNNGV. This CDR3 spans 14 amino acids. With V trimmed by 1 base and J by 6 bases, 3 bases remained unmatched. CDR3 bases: TGTGCCAGCAGCTTAGCGGGACAGGGCGCTGAAGCTTTCTTT. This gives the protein CASSLAGQGAEAFF.

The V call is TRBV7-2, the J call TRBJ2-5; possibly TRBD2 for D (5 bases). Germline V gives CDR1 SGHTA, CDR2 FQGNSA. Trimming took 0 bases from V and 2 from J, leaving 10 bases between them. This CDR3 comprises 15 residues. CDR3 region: CASSLAYSGQETQYF. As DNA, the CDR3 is TGTGCCAGCAGCTTAGCGTACAGCGGACAAGAGACCCAGTACTTC.

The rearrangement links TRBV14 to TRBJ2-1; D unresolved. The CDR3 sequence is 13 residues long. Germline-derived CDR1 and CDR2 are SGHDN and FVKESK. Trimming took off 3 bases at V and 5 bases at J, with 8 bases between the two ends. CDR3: CASSHQNHNEQFF. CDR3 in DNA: TGTGCCAGCAGCCATCAGAATCACAATGAGCAGTTCTTC. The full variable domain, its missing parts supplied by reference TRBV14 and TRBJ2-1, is EAGVTQFPSHSVIEKGQTVTLRCDPISGHDNLYWYRRVMGKEIKFLLHFVKESKQDESGMPNNRFLAERTGGTYSTLKVQPAELEDSGVYFCASSHQNHNEQFFGPGTRLTVL.

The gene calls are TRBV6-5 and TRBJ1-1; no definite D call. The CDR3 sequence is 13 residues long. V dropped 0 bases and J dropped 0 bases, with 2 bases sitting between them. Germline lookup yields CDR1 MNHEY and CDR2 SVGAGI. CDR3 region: CASSYSVNTEAFF. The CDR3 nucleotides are TGTGCCAGCAGTTACTCCGTGAACACTGAAGCTTTCTTT.

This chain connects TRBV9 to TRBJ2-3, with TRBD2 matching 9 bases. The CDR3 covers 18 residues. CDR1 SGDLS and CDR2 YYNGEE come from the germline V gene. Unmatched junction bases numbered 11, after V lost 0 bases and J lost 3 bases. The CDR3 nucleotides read TGTGCCAGCAGCGTAGCTAGGGGTAGCGGGGGACCGACAGATACGCAGTATTTT. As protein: CASSVARGSGGPTDTQYF. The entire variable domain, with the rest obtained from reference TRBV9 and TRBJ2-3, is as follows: DSGVTQTPKHLITATGQRVTLRCSPRSGDLSVYWYQQSLDQGLQFLIQYYNGEERAKGNILERFSAQQFPDLHSELNLSSLELGDSALYFCASSVARGSGGPTDTQYFGPGTRLTVL.